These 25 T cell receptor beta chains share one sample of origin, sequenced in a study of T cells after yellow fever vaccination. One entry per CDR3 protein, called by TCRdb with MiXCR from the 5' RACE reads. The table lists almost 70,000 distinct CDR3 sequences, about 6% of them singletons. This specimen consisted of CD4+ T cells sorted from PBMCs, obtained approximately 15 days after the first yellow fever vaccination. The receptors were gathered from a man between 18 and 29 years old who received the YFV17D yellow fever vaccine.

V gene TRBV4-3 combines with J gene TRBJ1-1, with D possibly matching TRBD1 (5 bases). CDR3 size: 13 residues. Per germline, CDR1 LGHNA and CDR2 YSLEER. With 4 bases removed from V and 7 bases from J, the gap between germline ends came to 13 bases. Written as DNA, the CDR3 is TGCGCCAGCAGCCCCCTTTGGGGGGATGAAGCTTTCTTT. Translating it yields CASSPLWGDEAFF.

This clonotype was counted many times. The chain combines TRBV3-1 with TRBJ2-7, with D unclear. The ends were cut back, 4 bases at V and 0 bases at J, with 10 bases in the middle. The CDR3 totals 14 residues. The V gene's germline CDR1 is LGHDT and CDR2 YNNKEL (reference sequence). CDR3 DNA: TGTGCCAGCAGCCCCAGTTGGATCTCCTACGAGCAGTACTTC. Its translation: CASSPSWISYEQYF.

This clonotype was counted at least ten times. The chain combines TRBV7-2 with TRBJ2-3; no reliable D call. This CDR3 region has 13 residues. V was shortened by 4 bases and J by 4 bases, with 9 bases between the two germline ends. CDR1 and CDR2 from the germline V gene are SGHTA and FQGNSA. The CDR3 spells CASSSGPPDTQYF. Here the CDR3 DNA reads TGTGCCAGCAGCTCGGGCCCTCCAGATACGCAGTATTTT.

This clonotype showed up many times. CDR3 loop: CASSTQLAGSTDTQYF. CDR3 sequence (DNA): TGTGCCAGCAGTACCCAACTAGCGGGGAGCACAGATACGCAGTATTTT. The J gene is TRBJ2-3, the V gene TRBV12-3 or TRBV12-4, with TRBD2 matching 10 bases. This CDR3 region has 16 residues. V dropped 5 bases and J dropped 0; count of bases not matched to a gene: 5.

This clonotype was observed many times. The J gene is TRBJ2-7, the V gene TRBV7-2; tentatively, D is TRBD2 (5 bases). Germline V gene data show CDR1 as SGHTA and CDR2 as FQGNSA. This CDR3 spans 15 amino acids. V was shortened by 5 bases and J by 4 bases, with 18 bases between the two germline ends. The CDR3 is CASSRDGGVGYEQYV. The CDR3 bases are TGTGCCAGCAGCCGTGACGGAGGAGTCGGATACGAGCAGTACGTC.

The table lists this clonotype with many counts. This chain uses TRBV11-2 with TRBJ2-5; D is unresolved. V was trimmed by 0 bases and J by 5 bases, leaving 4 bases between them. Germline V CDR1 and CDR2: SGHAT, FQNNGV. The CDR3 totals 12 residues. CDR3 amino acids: CASSLDRETQYF. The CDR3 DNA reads TGTGCCAGCAGCTTAGATCGGGAGACCCAGTACTTC.

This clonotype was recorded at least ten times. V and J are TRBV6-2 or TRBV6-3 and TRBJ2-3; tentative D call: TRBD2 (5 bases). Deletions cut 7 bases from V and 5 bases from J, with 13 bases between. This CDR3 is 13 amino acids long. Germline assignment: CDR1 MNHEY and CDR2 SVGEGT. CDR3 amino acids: CASIKVGKDTQYF. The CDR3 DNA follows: TGTGCCAGCATAAAGGTCGGGAAAGATACGCAGTATTTT.

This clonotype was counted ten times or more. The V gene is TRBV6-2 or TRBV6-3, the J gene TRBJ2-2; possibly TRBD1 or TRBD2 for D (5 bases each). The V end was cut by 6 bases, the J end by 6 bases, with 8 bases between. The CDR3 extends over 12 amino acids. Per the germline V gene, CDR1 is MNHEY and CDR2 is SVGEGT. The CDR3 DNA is TGTGCCAGCAGCCGGGACGCCGGGGAGCTGTTTTTT. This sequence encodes CASSRDAGELFF.

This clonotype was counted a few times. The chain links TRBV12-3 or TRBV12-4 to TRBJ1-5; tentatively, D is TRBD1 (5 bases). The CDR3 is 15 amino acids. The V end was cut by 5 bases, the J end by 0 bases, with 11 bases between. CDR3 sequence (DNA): TGTGCCAGCAGTACCCGGACACTTAGCAATCAGCCCCAGCATTTT. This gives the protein CASSTRTLSNQPQHF.

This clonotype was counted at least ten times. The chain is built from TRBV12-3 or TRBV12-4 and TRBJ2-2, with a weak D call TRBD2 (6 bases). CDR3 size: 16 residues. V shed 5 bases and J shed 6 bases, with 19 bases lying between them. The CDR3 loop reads CASSHLVGEVAGELFF. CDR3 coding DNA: TGTGCCAGCAGTCATCTGGTGGGGGAGGTCGCCGGGGAGCTGTTTTTT.

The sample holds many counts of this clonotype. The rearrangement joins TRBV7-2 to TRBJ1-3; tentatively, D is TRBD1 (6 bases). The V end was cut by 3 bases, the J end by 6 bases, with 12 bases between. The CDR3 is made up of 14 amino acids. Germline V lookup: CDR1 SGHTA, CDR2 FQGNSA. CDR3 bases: TGTGCCAGCAGCTTGGGGGGCGAAGTAAACACCATATATTTT. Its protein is CASSLGGEVNTIYF. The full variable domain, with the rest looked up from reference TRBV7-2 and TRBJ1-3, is GAGVSQSPSNKVTEKGKDVELRCDPISGHTALYWYRQSLGQGLEFLIYFQGNSAPDKSGLPSDRFSAERTGGSVSTLTIQRTQQEDSAVYLCASSLGGEVNTIYFGEGSWLTVV.

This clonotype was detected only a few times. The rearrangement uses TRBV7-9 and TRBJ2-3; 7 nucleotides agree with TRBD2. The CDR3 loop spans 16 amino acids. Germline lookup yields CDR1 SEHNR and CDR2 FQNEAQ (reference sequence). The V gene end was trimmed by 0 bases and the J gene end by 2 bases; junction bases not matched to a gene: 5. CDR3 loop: CASSLAAGANTDTQYF. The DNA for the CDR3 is TGTGCCAGCAGCTTAGCGGCGGGAGCGAACACAGATACGCAGTATTTT.

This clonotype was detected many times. CDR3: CASSFVLRESSSPGQETQYF. The DNA of the CDR3 is TGTGCCAGCAGCTTTGTCCTCAGAGAGAGTAGTTCACCTGGACAAGAGACCCAGTACTTC. V is TRBV7-7 and J is TRBJ2-5, with D unresolved. The CDR3 covers 20 residues. Per the germline V gene, CDR1 is SSHAT and CDR2 is FNYEAQ (reference sequence). V was pared by 3 bases and J by 2 bases, with 28 bases between.

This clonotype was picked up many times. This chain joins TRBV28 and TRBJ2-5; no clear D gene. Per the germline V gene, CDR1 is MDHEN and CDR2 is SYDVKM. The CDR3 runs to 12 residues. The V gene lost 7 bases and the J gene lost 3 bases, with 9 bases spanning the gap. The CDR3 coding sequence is TGTGCCAGCAACGAGGCTGAAGAGACCCAGTACTTC. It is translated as CASNEAEETQYF.

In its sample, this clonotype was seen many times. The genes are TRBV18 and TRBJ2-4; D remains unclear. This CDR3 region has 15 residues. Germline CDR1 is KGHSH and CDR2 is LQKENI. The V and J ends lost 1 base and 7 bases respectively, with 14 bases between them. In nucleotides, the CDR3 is TGTGCCAGCTCACCACGCGAAGGGTTCGGGAACATTCAGTACTTC. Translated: CASSPREGFGNIQYF.

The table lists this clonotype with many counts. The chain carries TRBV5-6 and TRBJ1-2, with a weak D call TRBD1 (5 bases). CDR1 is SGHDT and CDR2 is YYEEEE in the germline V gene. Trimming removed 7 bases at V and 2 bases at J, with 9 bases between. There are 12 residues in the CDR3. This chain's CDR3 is CASSGTNYGYTF. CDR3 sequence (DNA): TGTGCCAGCTCCGGGACGAACTATGGCTACACCTTC.

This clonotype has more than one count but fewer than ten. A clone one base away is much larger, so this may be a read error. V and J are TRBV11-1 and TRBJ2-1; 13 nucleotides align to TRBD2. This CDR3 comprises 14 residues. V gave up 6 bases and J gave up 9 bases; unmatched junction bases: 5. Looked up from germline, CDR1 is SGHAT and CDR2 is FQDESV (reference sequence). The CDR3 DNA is TGTGCCAGCAGTCGGACTAGCGGGGGTCTTGAGCAGTTCTTC. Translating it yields CASSRTSGGLEQFF.

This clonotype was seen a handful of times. Here the CDR3 reads CASSYSFFGGRIDSPLHF. As DNA, the CDR3 is TGTGCCAGCAGTTACTCTTTCTTCGGGGGGCGAATCGATTCACCCCTCCACTTT. This chain joins TRBV6-5 and TRBJ1-6; possibly TRBD1 for D (6 bases). Trimming cost V 0 bases and J 8 bases, with 20 bases left between them. From germline, CDR1 is MNHEY and CDR2 SVGAGI. This CDR3 has 18 residues.

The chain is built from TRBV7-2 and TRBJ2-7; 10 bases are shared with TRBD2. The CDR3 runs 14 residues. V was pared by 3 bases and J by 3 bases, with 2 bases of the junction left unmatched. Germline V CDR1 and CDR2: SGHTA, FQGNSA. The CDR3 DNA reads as TGTGCCAGCAGCTTTAGCGGGGGGATCTACGAGCAGTACTTC. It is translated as CASSFSGGIYEQYF.

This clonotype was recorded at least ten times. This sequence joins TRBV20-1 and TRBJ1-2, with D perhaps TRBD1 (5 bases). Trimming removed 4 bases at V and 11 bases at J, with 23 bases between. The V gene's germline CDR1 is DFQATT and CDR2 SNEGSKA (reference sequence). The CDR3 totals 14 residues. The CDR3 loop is CSAKMSEQETIYTF. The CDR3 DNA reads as TGCAGTGCTAAAATGTCGGAACAGGAAACCATTTACACCTTC.

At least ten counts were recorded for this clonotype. Here the CDR3 reads CASRRQGITGELFF. Here the CDR3 DNA reads TGTGCCAGCAGGAGACAGGGGATAACCGGGGAGCTGTTTTTT. V gene TRBV12-3 or TRBV12-4 combines with J gene TRBJ2-2; 8 positions match TRBD1. CDR3 size: 14 residues. The V segment lost 6 bases and the J segment 5 bases; nucleotides outside the gene matches: 5.

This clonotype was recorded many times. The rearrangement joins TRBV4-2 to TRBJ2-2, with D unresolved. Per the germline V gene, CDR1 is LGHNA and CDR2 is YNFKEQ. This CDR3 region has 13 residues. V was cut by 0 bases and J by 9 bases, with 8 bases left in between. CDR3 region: CASSQELNWELFF. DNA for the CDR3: TGTGCCAGCAGCCAAGAACTAAACTGGGAGCTGTTTTTT.

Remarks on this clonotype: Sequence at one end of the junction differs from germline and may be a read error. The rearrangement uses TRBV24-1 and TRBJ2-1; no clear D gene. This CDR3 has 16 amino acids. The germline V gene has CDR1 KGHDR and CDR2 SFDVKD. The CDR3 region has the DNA TGTGCGACCAGTTATCCCGGTACGGGCCCACACCATGAGCAGTTCTTC. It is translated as CATSYPGTGPHHEQFF.

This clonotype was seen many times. CDR3 sequence: CASSINYGYTF. The DNA for the CDR3 is TGTGCCAGCAGCATAAACTATGGCTACACCTTC. The chain has TRBV7-2 and TRBJ1-2; D not certain. The CDR3 runs to 11 residues. V lost 5 bases and J lost 2, with 3 bases in between. Germline V gene sequence: CDR1 SGHTA, CDR2 FQGNSA. The variable domain in full, with the rest retrieved from reference TRBV7-2 and TRBJ1-2, is GAGVSQSPSNKVTEKGKDVELRCDPISGHTALYWYRQSLGQGLEFLIYFQGNSAPDKSGLPSDRFSAERTGGSVSTLTIQRTQQEDSAVYLCASSINYGYTFGSGTRLTVV.

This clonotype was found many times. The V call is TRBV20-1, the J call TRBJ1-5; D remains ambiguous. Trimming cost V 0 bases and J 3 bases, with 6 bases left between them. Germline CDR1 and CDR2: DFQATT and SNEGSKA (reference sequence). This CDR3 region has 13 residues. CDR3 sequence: CSAREGNNQPQHF. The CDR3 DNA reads TGCAGTGCTAGAGAGGGTAACAATCAGCCCCAGCATTTT.